This T cell receptor (beta chain) was obtained from a study of T-cell memory formation after mild COVID-19. Germline CDR1 DFQATT, CDR2 SNEGSKA (reference sequence). The CDR3 runs to 16 residues. Germline trimming cut 2 bases from V and 5 bases from J; bases unmatched to any gene: 8. From the 5' RACE reads, TCRdb called clonotypes with MiXCR, one entry per CDR3 protein. Of approximately 430,000 distinct CDR3 sequences listed, 23% were seen once; the top ten hold about 12%. The chain combines TRBV20-1 with TRBJ2-1; 11 bases fit TRBD2. This clonotype was sampled from an adult woman who had mild COVID-19 (a few samples of this study predate the infection). Cell type and time point are not known. The sequenced sample was PBMCs or a T cell subset sorted from them (not recorded which). CDR3 sequence: CSARFITSGRDNEQFF. CDR3 nucleotides: TGCAGTGCTAGATTTATCACTAGCGGGAGAGACAATGAGCAGTTCTTC.